What follows is one T cell receptor (beta chain) and its context. The table came from immunoSEQ multiplex PCR; TCRdb's copy has only in-frame clones and leaves some out. Of roughly 83,000 clones detected, around 80% appear once; the ten largest clones hold about 9.2%. CDR1 and CDR2 from the germline V gene are DFQATT and SNEGSKA (reference sequence). The CDR3 covers 10 residues. V gave up 3 bases and J gave up 7 bases, with 6 bases separating them. The data were taken from a study of control samples from healthy donors and cancer patients. The TCR comes from a woman between 55 and 75 years old in good health. V is TRBV20-1 and J is TRBJ1-2; D is unresolved. The sequenced sample consisted of blood. In DNA, the CDR3 is TGCAGTGCTAGGGGAGGTGGCTACACCTTC. Its translation is CSARGGGYTF.